The T cell receptor beta chain under discussion was sequenced for a study of human T cells and chemical hapten exposure. Time point: patch test 1, 2 weeks after DPC sensitization. Treatment meaning: therapeutic diphenylcyclopropenone sensitization with weekly scalp DPC. CDR3 size: 13 residues. V was clipped by 3 bases and J by 4 bases, with 10 bases between them. Germline V gene sequence: CDR1 SGHDN, CDR2 FVKESK. MiXCR, run by TCRdb on the RACE reads, gives a single entry per CDR3 protein. This sample has 70,000 to 80,000 distinct CDR3 sequences, with approximately 35% found just once. This TCR derives from a man in his forties with alopecia areata. Some clones in this sample may be carry-over from other donors' samples. The chain employs TRBV14 and TRBJ2-7; D gene unclear. The specimen was whole blood, collected in connection with sensitization to the hapten diphenylcyclopropenone (DPC). This CDR3 reads CASSQAQTYEQYF. The CDR3 DNA reads as TGTGCCAGCAGCCAGGCACAGACGTACGAGCAGTACTTC.